Shown below are 7 T cell receptor beta chains from a single sample sequenced in a study of T cells in Graves' hyperthyroidism and ophthalmopathy. Amplification yielded TCR beta CDR3 regions, with RNA transcripts as the source. With the HTBI primer set, the TCR CDR3 went through a first round of RT-PCR. TCRdb passed the multiplex PCR reads through MiXCR, listing each CDR3 protein once. The sample holds 600,000 to 800,000 distinct CDR3 sequences; just over 35% are singletons and the top ten take around 29%. Sequencing was done on a sample of blood. These receptors were obtained from a woman aged 40 to 50 with Graves' hyperthyroidism.

The chain recombines TRBV15 with TRBJ1-2, with D unclear. Germline values: CDR1 LNHNV, CDR2 YYDKDF (reference sequence). The CDR3 runs to 16 residues. V lost 5 bases and J 7 bases, leaving 23 bases between the germline ends. The CDR3 here is CATSGDGGFGFLGYTF. CDR3 sequence (DNA): TGTGCCACCAGCGGTGACGGAGGGTTCGGGTTCCTTGGCTACACCTTC.

This clonotype was seen more than once but under ten times. V gene TRBV4-3 combines with J gene TRBJ2-5, with a tentative D call TRBD1 (5 bases). Germline CDR1 and CDR2: LGHNA and YSLEER. The CDR3 has 14 amino acids. Trimming pared 1 base from V and 10 bases from J, leaving 16 bases between. The CDR3 loop reads CASSQVGQGIFQYF. The CDR3 region has the DNA TGCGCCAGCAGCCAAGTGGGGCAAGGTATTTTCCAGTACTTC.

This clonotype was observed many times. The chain employs TRBV7-3 and TRBJ1-1; the D gene is possibly TRBD1 (6 bases). The V end was cut by 1 base, the J end by 3 bases, with 15 bases between. Germline CDR1 reads SGHTA; CDR2 reads FQGTGA. This CDR3 spans 16 amino acids. In nucleotides, the CDR3 is TGTGCCAGCAGCTTAATGGGGGGGGCCGCTGACACTGAAGCTTTCTTT. Protein sequence: CASSLMGGAADTEAFF.

As for this clonotype: One junction end does not reproduce the germline sequence, and a read error may be involved. The chain joins TRBV7-7 to TRBJ2-3; D is undetermined. This CDR3 has 14 amino acids. Per germline, CDR1 SSHAT and CDR2 FNYEAQ (reference sequence). The CDR3 DNA reads TGTGCTAGCAGCCCCTCCGACCGCACAGATACGCAGTATTTT. Its translation is CASSPSDRTDTQYF.

The chain combines TRBV20-1 with TRBJ2-3, with TRBD2 identical over 10 bases. This CDR3 is 16 amino acids long. Germline lookup yields CDR1 DFQATT and CDR2 SNEGSKA (reference sequence). V lost 1 base, J lost 0 bases, and 4 bases stayed unmatched. In DNA, the CDR3 is TGCAGTGCTAGAGGACTAGCGGGCCATAGCACAGATACGCAGTATTTT. This encodes CSARGLAGHSTDTQYF.

The chain is built from TRBV29-1 and TRBJ1-4; D is unclear. This CDR3 is built from 12 residues. V gave up 4 bases and J gave up 6 bases, with 9 bases separating them. The germline V gene encodes CDR1 SQVTM and CDR2 ANQGSEA. CDR3 DNA sequence: TGCAGCGTTGTGGCAGGCGATGAAAAACTGTTTTTT. Protein sequence: CSVVAGDEKLFF.

The chain employs TRBV6-5 and TRBJ2-7, with a tentative D call TRBD1 (6 bases). V lost 0 bases and J lost 9, with 18 bases in between. The germline V gene has CDR1 MNHEY and CDR2 SVGAGI. This CDR3 comprises 15 residues. The CDR3 nucleotides are TGTGCCAGCAGTTACTCGTATGGACAGAAATATCGGCAGTACTTC. Encoded protein: CASSYSYGQKYRQYF.